This T cell receptor beta chain was captured in a study of radiotherapy plus CTLA-4 blockade in lung cancer listed by TCRdb under 2018. Regarding the research as a whole: Among enrolled patients, approximately 18% had an objective response and 31% reached disease control. Summary of the overall study and its limitations: Increased serum interferon-beta after radiation, together with early dynamic changes in blood T cell clones, were reported to be the strongest predictors of response. After treatment with radiotherapy and ipilimumab, TCR clones that originated in tumors expanded in peripheral blood.

The germline V gene (reference sequence) sets CDR1 to LNHDA and CDR2 to SQIVND. Counted from cysteine to phenylalanine, this CDR3 has 15 amino acids. The sequence is cut down to CDR3 DNA, 45 bases in frame from base 1. V lost 3 bases and J lost 2 bases; the stretch between them is 11 bases long. The library was prepared using the immunoSEQ multiplex PCR assay. This immuneACCESS table, as held by TCRdb, lists in-frame sequences with V and J called but not all clones. Of the missing ones, under half trace to an unresolved V gene in checked studies; the others have no known cause. This sample holds 40,000 to 50,000 clones; around 73% were observed only once. Around 3.3% of the sample is held by the ten biggest clonotypes. Focal radiation therapy combined with CTLA-4 blockade (ipilimumab) was tested in patients with chemo-refractory metastatic non-small-cell lung cancer. This clone has just one count. It lacks a known antigen. Per-base quality was not reported, and no clone a single base away is much larger than it.

The receptor was derived from a human donor with non-small cell lung cancer who had a complete response to radiotherapy plus ipilimumab. The rearrangement joined TRBV19 to TRBJ1-5, with TRBD1 tentatively as D gene (5 bases match). The sequencing here drew on peripheral blood, taken from a patient treated with radiotherapy plus ipilimumab. The nucleotide sequence reads as follows: TGTGCCAGTAGTATCGCAGCGGGGGGCAATCAGCCCCAGCATTTT. Its protein product is CASSIAAGGNQPQHF.